This T cell receptor beta chain was sequenced in a study of blood T cell repertoires in COVID-19. Study context: Researchers got acute and convalescent COVID-19 samples from the United States, Italy and Spain. The cDNA or gDNA used as material had been derived from T cells, B-cell-depleted T cells, or PBMCs.

The CDR3 totals 15 residues. Germline V gives CDR1 KGHSH, CDR2 LQKENI. The ends were cut back, 3 bases at V and 6 bases at J, with 12 bases in the middle. In the source study's methods: Reference gene primer amplification in the assay estimated nucleated cell counts. Assay: immunoSEQ multiplex PCR; the TCRdb copy retains only in-frame clones and omits some. V, J and clone size were drawn from that table, and D and trimming were deduced from the DNA. The sample has fewer than 70,000 clones, 80% to 90% seen once; the top ten hold more than 1.4%. The clonotype was recovered from a woman in her sixties with acute or convalescent COVID-19. The sample was peripheral blood. The chain joins TRBV18 to TRBJ1-6, with D tentatively TRBD1 (6 bases). The CDR3 DNA reads as TGTGCCAGCTCACCTTCGGGACATAGTAATTCACCCCTCCACTTT. It specifies CASSPSGHSNSPLHF. The variable domain in full, completed from reference TRBV18 and TRBJ1-6, reads NAGVMQNPRHLVRRRGQEARLRCSPMKGHSHVYWYRQLPEEGLKFMVYLQKENIIDESGMPKERFSAEFPKEGPSILRIQQVVRGDSAAYFCASSPSGHSNSPLHFGNGTRLTVT.